The 15 T cell receptor beta chains below come from one sample, sequenced in a study of tumor-infiltrating lymphocytes in glioblastoma multiforme. TCR beta libraries were built from RNA through three nested multiplex PCR rounds using modified ARM-PCR. MiXCR, applied by TCRdb to the multiplex PCR reads, yields one record per CDR3 protein. Of nearly 15,000 distinct CDR3 sequences detected, 65% to 85% appear once; the ten largest clones hold approximately 40%. The sample was brain tumor tissue. The receptors were sampled from a male donor with glioblastoma.

The CDR3 region has the DNA TGCAGTGCCCAGCGGCGCGGGAGTGAAGATACGCAGTATTTT. It translates to CSAQRRGSEDTQYF. V gene TRBV20-1 combines with J gene TRBJ2-3; 7 bases line up with TRBD2. The CDR3 covers 14 residues. Looked up from germline, CDR1 is DFQATT and CDR2 is SNEGSKA (reference sequence). After removal of 6 bases from V and 5 bases from J, the junction contained 11 bases not matched to a gene.

Ten or more counts support this clonotype. A much larger clonotype is one base distant, so this may be a read error. J is TRBJ2-7 and V is TRBV20-1; TRBD2 aligns across 8 bases. Germline V gene sequence: CDR1 DFQATT, CDR2 SNEGSKA (reference sequence). This CDR3 is 15 amino acids long. Losses at the gene ends were 6 bases for V and 5 bases for J; bases not matched to a gene: 15. The CDR3 protein is CSARDPSGSVHEQYF. CDR3 coding DNA: TGCAGTGCCAGGGACCCCAGCGGGAGTGTCCACGAGCAGTACTTC.

In its sample, this clonotype was seen many times. This rearrangement joins TRBV10-1 to TRBJ2-2; TRBD2 matches at 7 bases. Germline trimming cut 7 bases from V and 1 base from J; bases unmatched to any gene: 0. This CDR3 is 13 amino acids long. Germline V lookup: CDR1 WNHNN, CDR2 SYGVQD (reference sequence). CDR3 nucleotide sequence: TGCGCCAGCACTAGCGGGAACACCGGGGAGCTGTTTTTT. Its translation is CASTSGNTGELFF.

Only one count was recorded for this clonotype. The chain couples TRBV10-3 to TRBJ1-1; D ambiguous. The germline gives CDR1 ENHRY, CDR2 SYGVKD. The CDR3 has 14 residues. CDR3 nucleotides: TGTGTCGTCAGTGTCACCGATGGGAACACTGAAGCTTTCTTT. Its translation: CVVSVTDGNTEAFF.

This rearrangement joins TRBV20-1 to TRBJ2-3; 7 nucleotides align to TRBD2. The CDR3 spans 17 residues. The germline V gene has CDR1 DFQATT and CDR2 SNEGSKA (reference sequence). With 0 bases clipped from V and 3 bases from J, the junction kept 12 bases outside the gene matches. CDR3 amino acids: CSARDWEAGIGTDTQYF. DNA of the CDR3: TGCAGTGCTAGAGATTGGGAAGCGGGAATAGGTACAGATACGCAGTATTTT.

In its sample, this clonotype ranks as large. The chain uses TRBV29-1 and TRBJ1-1, with D hard to call. Trimming took 7 bases from V and 1 from J, leaving 10 bases between them. Germline V lookup: CDR1 SQVTM, CDR2 ANQGSEA. The CDR3 contains 12 residues. In DNA, the CDR3 is TGCAGCGCAACCACAGCGAACACTGAAGCTTTCTTT. This translates into CSATTANTEAFF. Full variable domain (missing parts from reference TRBV29-1 and TRBJ1-1): SAVISQKPSRDICQRGTSLTIQCQVDSQVTMMFWYRQQPGQSLTLIATANQGSEATYESGFVIDKFPISRPNLTFSTLTVSNMSPEDSSIYLCSATTANTEAFFGQGTRLTVV.

The CDR3 bases are TGTGCCAGCAGTACTGACAATTTCGGCTACACCTTC. Amino acid sequence: CASSTDNFGYTF. This chain connects TRBV28 to TRBJ1-2; D remains ambiguous. This CDR3 is 12 amino acids long. V was cut by 5 bases and J by 8 bases, with 12 bases left in between. Germline V gives CDR1 MDHEN, CDR2 SYDVKM.

This clonotype was counted a single time. The V and J genes are TRBV11-2 and TRBJ2-1; maybe TRBD2 (5 bases). Trimming removed 2 bases from V and 1 base from J, with 9 bases in between. Germline lookup yields CDR1 SGHAT and CDR2 FQNNGV. CDR3 length: 15 amino acids. The CDR3 nucleotides are TGTGCCAGCAGCTTACCAGCGGTTTCCTACAATGAGCAGTTCTTC. Translation: CASSLPAVSYNEQFF.

The chain is built from TRBV6-2 or TRBV6-3 and TRBJ2-5, with 9 bases matching TRBD1. Germline loops: CDR1 MNHEY, CDR2 SVGEGT. The CDR3 is 14 residues long. The junction had 7 bases not matched to a gene; V was cut back by 4 bases and J by 7 bases. This CDR3 reads CASSSGDRVSTQYF. Here the CDR3 DNA reads TGTGCCAGCAGTTCCGGGGACAGGGTGTCGACCCAGTACTTC.

To note about this clonotype: The junction shows a germline mismatch at one end, possibly a read error. This rearrangement joins TRBV11-2 to TRBJ2-2; D unclear. Germline CDR1 SGHAT, CDR2 FQNNGV. This CDR3 has 15 residues. The CDR3 sequence: CASSQSRTNTGELFF. Written as DNA, the CDR3 is TGTGCCAGCAGCCAGTCGAGGACGAATACCGGGGAGCTGTTTTTT.

This clonotype was observed a few times. The chain links TRBV12-3 or TRBV12-4 to TRBJ1-1; D gene ambiguous. The CDR3 sequence is 12 residues long. V gave up 0 bases and J gave up 10 bases, with 9 bases separating them. The CDR3 DNA reads TGTGCCAGCAGTTTAGCGCTAGGCTCAGCTTTCTTT. It translates to CASSLALGSAFF.

This clonotype was counted many times. The CDR3 DNA reads as TGTGCCATCAGTGGGGACCTAGCCAAAAACATTCAGTACTTC. Translation gives CAISGDLAKNIQYF. The chain carries TRBV10-3 and TRBJ2-7; D assignment may be TRBD1 or TRBD2 (5 bases each). The tail of the sequence fits TRBJ2-4 better, so the J call may be wrong. Per the germline V gene, CDR1 is ENHRY and CDR2 is SYGVKD. The CDR3 is 14 residues long.

This chain uses TRBV11-2 with TRBJ2-3, with D possibly matching TRBD2 (7 bases). CDR3 size: 15 residues. Per germline, CDR1 SGHAT and CDR2 FQNNGV. Between the trimmed V and J ends, which lost 4 bases and 5 bases, there was a span of 16 bases. The CDR3 loop is CASSSGWGGQDTQYF. As DNA, the CDR3 is TGTGCCAGCAGCTCGGGGTGGGGGGGGCAAGATACGCAGTATTTT. Full variable domain (remainder filled in from reference TRBV11-2 and TRBJ2-3): EAGVAQSPRYKIIEKRQSVAFWCNPISGHATLYWYQQILGQGPKLLIQFQNNGVVDDSQLPKDRFSAERLKGVDSTLKIQPAKLEDSAVYLCASSSGWGGQDTQYFGPGTRLTVL.

This clonotype has a handful of counts. The chain joins TRBV11-2 to TRBJ2-6, with a tentative D call TRBD2 (5 bases). Trimming shortened V by 5 bases and J by 2 bases, and 10 bases separated the two germline ends. Germline lookup yields CDR1 SGHAT and CDR2 FQNNGV. The CDR3 runs to 15 residues. The CDR3 coding sequence is TGTGCCAGCAGCCCCTTGAGGGCTGGGGCCAACGTCCTGACTTTC. Its protein is CASSPLRAGANVLTF.

The chain couples TRBV11-3 to TRBJ2-7, with D tentatively TRBD1 (5 bases). Trimming cost V 4 bases and J 0 bases, with 7 bases left between them. CDR1 SGHNT and CDR2 YENEEA come from the germline V gene. The CDR3 is 13 amino acids. The CDR3 protein is CASSSTVSYEQYF. The CDR3 region has the DNA TGTGCCAGCAGCTCGACAGTCTCCTACGAGCAGTACTTC.